This TCR beta chain comes out of a study of Ad26.COV2.S vaccination and SARS-CoV-2 variants. At the level of the study: The trial was COV1001 and the donor's arm was Ad26.COV2.S. General study findings and limits: A substantial breadth of spike-specific CD8+ and CD4+ T cell responses after vaccination has been reported. People who got the vaccine had more spike-specific TCR breadth than people who got placebo.

Assay used: immunoSEQ multiplex PCR; TCRdb lists only in-frame clones, some missing. Of some 290,000 clones in the sample, 86% were seen once. This CDR3 contains 13 residues. From germline, CDR1 is GTSNPN and CDR2 SVGIG (reference sequence). Trimming removed 5 bases at V and 3 bases at J, with 13 bases between. To note about this clone: Its antigen remains unknown.

Treatment defined: some 20 received Ad26.COV2.S at low or high dose, single or two shots; about 5 received placebo; per-sample allocation not given. Material that was analyzed had been drawn on day 63 after the first vaccine or placebo injection. Expressing Wuhan-strain SARS-CoV-2 spike, an Ad26 vector served as the vaccine. V usage is TRBV30 and J usage is TRBJ1-2; D uncertain. Sequences were derived from peripheral blood, sampled in a trial of Ad26.COV2.S vaccine versus placebo. The sequence derives from a person aged 18-60 years who received the Ad26.COV2.S COVID-19 vaccine or a placebo. The CDR3 loop is CAWGEQVDYGYTF. For the CDR3, the DNA is TGTGCCTGGGGCGAGCAGGTAGACTATGGCTACACCTTC.